One sample yielded the 27 T cell receptor beta chains listed below, sequenced in a study of low-dose radiotherapy and immunotherapy resistance in tumors. TRAV- and TRBV-specific primers were used for first-strand cDNA, which covered alpha and beta chains. TCR amplification ran roughly 21 PCR cycles using constant-region and V-primer adapter primers. One entry per CDR3 protein, called by TCRdb with MiXCR from the reads. The sample records 13,000 or so distinct CDR3 sequences, around 74% being singletons. The receptors originated from a human donor with advanced metastatic prostate, ovarian, gallbladder or colorectal cancer (not recorded which). This table probably holds off-target reads from a library built for another chain.

This clonotype was counted a single time. The chain is built from TRBV29-1 and TRBJ2-5; D is unclear. This CDR3 is 12 amino acids long. The V gene's germline CDR1 is SQVTM and CDR2 ANQGSEA. The V gene lost 0 bases and the J gene lost 0 bases, with 2 bases spanning the gap. For the CDR3, the DNA is TGCAGCGTTGAAGACAACCAAGAGACCCAGTACTTC. It translates to CSVEDNQETQYF.

This chain uses TRBV7-2 with TRBJ1-4, with D uncertain. V lost 5 bases to trimming and J lost 5 bases, with 12 bases between them. This CDR3 is built from 14 residues. CDR1 and CDR2 (germline): SGHTA, FQGNSA. The chain's CDR3 is CASSPQIGNEKLFF. The CDR3 DNA reads TGTGCCAGCAGCCCACAGATTGGCAATGAAAAACTGTTTTTT. The full variable domain, its missing parts supplied by reference TRBV7-2 and TRBJ1-4, is GAGVSQSPSNKVTEKGKDVELRCDPISGHTALYWYRQSLGQGLEFLIYFQGNSAPDKSGLPSDRFSAERTGGSVSTLTIQRTQQEDSAVYLCASSPQIGNEKLFFGSGTQLSVL.

The chain employs TRBV2 and TRBJ2-1; D unresolved. CDR3 length: 13 amino acids. V lost 11 bases, J lost 0 bases, and 11 bases lay in between. Germline V gene lookup returns CDR1 SNHLY and CDR2 FYNNEI. The CDR3: CACQLSSYNEQFF. Here the CDR3 DNA reads TGTGCCTGCCAATTAAGCTCCTACAATGAGCAGTTCTTC.

This sequence joins TRBV7-2 and TRBJ2-3; D remains unclear. Germline V CDR1 and CDR2: SGHTA, FQGNSA. V was shortened by 4 bases and J by 5 bases, with 7 bases between the two germline ends. CDR3 length equals 12 residues. CDR3 loop: CASSSPLDTQYF. The CDR3, as DNA: TGTGCCAGCAGCTCCCCCTTAGATACGCAGTATTTT.

This chain uses TRBV4-2 with TRBJ1-1, with a possible D match to TRBD1 (6 bases). The germline V gene has CDR1 LGHNA and CDR2 YNFKEQ. The CDR3 contains 15 residues. V lost 1 base and J 5 bases, leaving 14 bases between the germline ends. The CDR3, as DNA: TGTGCCAGCAGCCAAGCGCAGGGGAAGGTTACTGAAGCTTTCTTT. Its protein product is CASSQAQGKVTEAFF.

This chain uses TRBV28 with TRBJ2-1; 14 bases match TRBD2. From germline, CDR1 is MDHEN and CDR2 SYDVKM. This CDR3 region has 16 residues. The ends lost 5 bases at V and 6 bases at J; junction bases unmatched: 6. CDR3 nucleotide sequence: TGTGCCAGCAGTATCGGGACTAGCGGGAGTGCCAATGAGCAGTTCTTC. Residues: CASSIGTSGSANEQFF.

The chain couples TRBV7-3 to TRBJ1-1; 7 nucleotides align to TRBD1. The CDR3 has 14 amino acids. V lost 6 bases, J lost 2 bases, and 6 bases stayed unmatched. CDR1 SGHTA and CDR2 FQGTGA come from the germline V gene. The CDR3 region is CASSLGGPNTEAFF. As DNA, the CDR3 is TGTGCCAGCAGTTTAGGGGGCCCTAACACTGAAGCTTTCTTT.

The chain combines TRBV6-1 with TRBJ1-5; no firm D call. CDR3 length equals 12 residues. CDR1 and CDR2 (germline): MNHNS, SASEGT. V was clipped by 8 bases and J by 5 bases, with 10 bases between them. As DNA, the CDR3 is TGTGCCAGCGGGCAGATCGATCAGCCCCAGCATTTT. It translates to CASGQIDQPQHF.

V is TRBV7-2 and J is TRBJ2-4; 7 nucleotides agree with TRBD1. V lost 0 bases, J lost 6 bases, and 2 bases stayed unmatched. The CDR3 runs to 14 residues. CDR1 and CDR2 (germline): SGHTA, FQGNSA. The CDR3 sequence is CASSLAQGINIQYF. The CDR3 DNA is TGTGCCAGCAGCTTAGCACAGGGGATAAACATTCAGTACTTC.

V gene TRBV7-9 combines with J gene TRBJ2-7; the D gene could be TRBD1 or TRBD2 (5 bases each). Germline V gene data show CDR1 as SEHNR and CDR2 as FQNEAQ (reference sequence). The V gene lost 5 bases and the J gene lost 3 bases, with 14 bases spanning the gap. The CDR3 has 14 amino acids. CDR3 loop: CASSMGREYYEQYF. CDR3 nucleotides: TGTGCCAGCAGCATGGGCAGGGAGTACTACGAGCAGTACTTC.

CDR3 amino acids: CASRPSGRNYEQYF. DNA for the CDR3: TGTGCCAGCAGACCAAGCGGGAGGAACTACGAGCAGTACTTC. This chain links TRBV6-2 or TRBV6-3 with TRBJ2-7, with 9 bases aligning to TRBD2. Germline assignment: CDR1 MNHEY and CDR2 SVGEGT. The CDR3 covers 14 residues. V shed 6 bases, J shed 3 bases, and the junction held 6 bases outside the gene matches.

V is TRBV20-1 and J is TRBJ2-1; 8 nucleotides agree with TRBD2. The CDR3 is made up of 15 amino acids. Trimming removed 8 bases from V and 0 bases from J; junction bases left unmatched: 9. From germline, CDR1 is DFQATT and CDR2 SNEGSKA (reference sequence). The CDR3 protein is CSFSLAGSSYNEQFF. CDR3 sequence (DNA): TGCAGTTTCTCCCTAGCGGGTTCCTCCTACAATGAGCAGTTCTTC.

This clonotype has more than one count but fewer than ten. This chain links TRBV2 with TRBJ1-1; 8 bases are shared with TRBD1. Germline lookup yields CDR1 SNHLY and CDR2 FYNNEI. V lost 5 bases to trimming and J lost 5 bases; unmatched junction nucleotides: 7. The CDR3 covers 14 residues. Written as DNA, the CDR3 is TGTGCCAGCAGTTATCAGGGGGCCCAAACTGAAGCTTTCTTT. It translates to CASSYQGAQTEAFF.

The genes are TRBV28 and TRBJ2-3; a weak D match, TRBD2 (5 bases). Per the germline V gene, CDR1 is MDHEN and CDR2 is SYDVKM. V gave up 3 bases and J gave up 0 bases, with 7 bases separating them. CDR3 size: 14 residues. The CDR3, as DNA: TGTGCCAGCAGTTTCGAGGGTAGCACAGATACGCAGTATTTT. It is translated as CASSFEGSTDTQYF.

The chain couples TRBV29-1 to TRBJ2-1; D possibly matches TRBD1 or TRBD2 (5 bases each). The CDR3 spans 12 residues. Germline V gives CDR1 SQVTM, CDR2 ANQGSEA. Trimming left V 3 bases short and J 9 bases short, with 12 bases between. CDR3 residues: CSVEVGTGEQFF. CDR3 DNA: TGCAGCGTTGAGGTAGGGACCGGTGAGCAGTTCTTC.

This clonotype showed up just a few times. The chain recombines TRBV28 with TRBJ1-1, with D perhaps matching TRBD1 (5 bases). Germline V gene data show CDR1 as MDHEN and CDR2 as SYDVKM. V dropped 8 bases and J dropped 7 bases, with 20 bases sitting between them. The CDR3 consists of 14 residues. The CDR3 nucleotides are TGTGCCAGCCGGATCGGTGGCAGGGATAGTGAAGCTTTCTTT. This sequence encodes CASRIGGRDSEAFF.

The chain uses TRBV20-1 and TRBJ2-2; D is unresolved. Per the germline V gene, CDR1 is DFQATT and CDR2 is SNEGSKA (reference sequence). The V and J ends lost 6 bases and 6 bases respectively, with 14 bases between them. The CDR3 length is 13 residues. The CDR3 DNA sequence: TGCAGTGCCCTCATAGGGCCCTCCGGGGAGCTGTTTTTT. It codes for CSALIGPSGELFF.

The genes are TRBV18 and TRBJ2-7; D uncertain. Trimming cost V 0 bases and J 9 bases, with 15 bases left between them. CDR1 and CDR2 (germline): KGHSH, LQKENI. This CDR3 contains 14 residues. CDR3 nucleotide sequence: TGTGCCAGCTCACCACCGAGCGCCTACACCGGGCAGTACTTC. Translation: CASSPPSAYTGQYF.

V and J are TRBV19 and TRBJ1-1; D may be TRBD1 (6 bases). V shed 6 bases and J shed 0 bases, with 11 bases lying between them. CDR1 and CDR2 (germline): LNHDA, SQIVND (reference sequence). The length of the CDR3 is 14 residues. The CDR3 is CASRGGGLNTEAFF. The CDR3, as DNA: TGTGCCAGTAGGGGAGGGGGTCTGAACACTGAAGCTTTCTTT.

The V and J genes are TRBV7-2 and TRBJ2-1; the D call may be TRBD1 or TRBD2 (6 bases each). Germline V gene data show CDR1 as SGHTA and CDR2 as FQGNSA. Between the trimmed V and J ends, which lost 5 bases and 8 bases, there was a span of 22 bases. This CDR3 comprises 16 residues. The CDR3 bases are TGTGCCAGCAGCCCAACCCTACAGGGTTCTAGCGATGAGCAGTTCTTC. It translates to CASSPTLQGSSDEQFF.

The chain joins TRBV9 to TRBJ2-1, with D uncertain. Trimming took off 0 bases at V and 9 bases at J, with 10 bases between the two ends. The CDR3 spans 13 residues. CDR1 and CDR2 (germline): SGDLS, YYNGEE. The CDR3 loop is CASSVGGSGEQFF. The CDR3 DNA is TGTGCCAGCAGCGTAGGAGGCTCCGGTGAGCAGTTCTTC.

The chain recombines TRBV6-5 with TRBJ2-7; no reliable D call. The CDR3 is 17 amino acids. The germline V and J ends were trimmed by 2 bases and 5 bases, with 22 bases remaining between them. Germline V CDR1 and CDR2: MNHEY, SVGAGI. DNA of the CDR3: TGTGCCAGCAGTTACATCGCCGTTGGGGTCGGTCTGGACGAGCAGTACTTC. This sequence encodes CASSYIAVGVGLDEQYF.

The chain couples TRBV5-6 to TRBJ2-2; 9 positions agree with TRBD1. With V trimmed by 1 base and J by 0 bases, 4 bases remained unmatched. Looked up from germline, CDR1 is SGHDT and CDR2 is YYEEEE. The CDR3 sequence is 17 residues long. CDR3 region: CASSLPGQGTNTGELFF. CDR3 nucleotide sequence: TGTGCCAGCAGCTTGCCGGGACAGGGTACGAACACCGGGGAGCTGTTTTTT.

This chain joins TRBV5-3 and TRBJ2-3, with a possible D match to TRBD2 (6 bases). TRBV5-3 is an ORF for which the function is uncertain. The CDR3 consists of 15 residues. Between the trimmed V and J ends, which lost 8 bases and 3 bases, there was a span of 19 bases. The CDR3 sequence: CASSKDGGGTDTQYF. The DNA for the CDR3 is TGTGCCAGCAGCAAGGACGGGGGTGGTACAGATACGCAGTATTTT.

This clonotype was counted only a few times. The gene calls are TRBV28 and TRBJ1-5; 8 nucleotides align to TRBD1. This CDR3 spans 18 amino acids. J gave up 2 bases and V 7 bases, and 16 bases lay outside the gene matches. Germline CDR1 is MDHEN and CDR2 is SYDVKM. CDR3 in DNA: TGTGCCAGCAAAACGGAGCGGACAGGGTTTAGGGGCAATCAGCCCCAGCATTTT. This gives the protein CASKTERTGFRGNQPQHF.

J is TRBJ2-5 and V is TRBV27; 8 bases line up with TRBD2. Germline V lookup: CDR1 MNHEY, CDR2 SMNVEV (reference sequence). CDR3 length: 16 amino acids. V was pared by 6 bases and J by 5 bases, with 14 bases of the junction left unmatched. CDR3 sequence reads: CASSLNHGGGRETQYF. The DNA for the CDR3 is TGTGCCAGCAGCCTAAACCATGGGGGCGGGAGGGAGACCCAGTACTTC.

The rearrangement joins TRBV28 to TRBJ2-5, with D unclear. Germline V gene lookup returns CDR1 MDHEN and CDR2 SYDVKM. The V and J ends lost 6 bases and 8 bases respectively, with 16 bases between them. CDR3 length: 13 amino acids. The CDR3 loop is CASSRYSAFTQYF. The CDR3 DNA sequence: TGTGCCAGCAGCCGCTACAGCGCCTTTACCCAGTACTTC.